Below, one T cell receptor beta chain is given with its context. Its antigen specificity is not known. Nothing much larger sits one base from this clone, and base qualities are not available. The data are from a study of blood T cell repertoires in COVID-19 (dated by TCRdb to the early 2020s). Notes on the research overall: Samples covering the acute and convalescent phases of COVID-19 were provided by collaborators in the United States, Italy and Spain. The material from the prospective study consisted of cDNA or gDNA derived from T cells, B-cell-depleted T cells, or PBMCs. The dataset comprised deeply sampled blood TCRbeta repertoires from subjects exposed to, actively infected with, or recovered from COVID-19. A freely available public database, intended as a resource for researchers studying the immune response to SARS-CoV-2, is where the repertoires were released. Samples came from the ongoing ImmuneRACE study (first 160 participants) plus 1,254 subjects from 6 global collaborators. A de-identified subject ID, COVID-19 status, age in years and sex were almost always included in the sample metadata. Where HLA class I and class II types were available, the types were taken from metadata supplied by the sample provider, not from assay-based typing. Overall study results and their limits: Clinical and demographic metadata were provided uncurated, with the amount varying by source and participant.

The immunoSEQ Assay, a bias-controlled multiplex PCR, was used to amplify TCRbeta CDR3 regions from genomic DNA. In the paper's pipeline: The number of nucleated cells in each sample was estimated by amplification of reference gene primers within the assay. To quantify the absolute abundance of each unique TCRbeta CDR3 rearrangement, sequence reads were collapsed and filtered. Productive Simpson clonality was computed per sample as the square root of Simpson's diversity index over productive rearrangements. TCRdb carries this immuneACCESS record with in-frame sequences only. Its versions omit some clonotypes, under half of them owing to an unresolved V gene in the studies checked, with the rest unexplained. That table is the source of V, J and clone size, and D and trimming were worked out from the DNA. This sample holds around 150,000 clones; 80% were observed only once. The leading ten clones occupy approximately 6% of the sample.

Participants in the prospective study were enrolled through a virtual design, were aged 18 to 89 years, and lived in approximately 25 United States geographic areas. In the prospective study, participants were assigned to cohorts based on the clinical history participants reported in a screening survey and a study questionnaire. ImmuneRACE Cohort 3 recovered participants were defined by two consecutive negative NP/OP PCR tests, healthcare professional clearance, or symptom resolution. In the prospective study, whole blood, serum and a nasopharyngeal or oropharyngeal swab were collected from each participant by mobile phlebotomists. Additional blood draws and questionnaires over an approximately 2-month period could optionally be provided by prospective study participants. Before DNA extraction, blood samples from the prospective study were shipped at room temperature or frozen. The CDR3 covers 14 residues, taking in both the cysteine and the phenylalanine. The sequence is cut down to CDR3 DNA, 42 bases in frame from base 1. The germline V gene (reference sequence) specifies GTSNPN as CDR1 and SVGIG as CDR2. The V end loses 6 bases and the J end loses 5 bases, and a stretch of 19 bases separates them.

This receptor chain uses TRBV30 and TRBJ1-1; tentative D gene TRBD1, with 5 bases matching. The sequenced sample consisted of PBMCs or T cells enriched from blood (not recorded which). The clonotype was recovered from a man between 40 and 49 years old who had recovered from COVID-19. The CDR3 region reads CACRLFRGRTEAFF. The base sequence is TGTGCCTGCCGCCTCTTTCGGGGGAGGACTGAAGCTTTCTTT.